Presented here are 2 T cell receptor beta chains from one specimen sequenced in a study of blood T cell repertoires in COVID-19. TCRdb's copy holds only in-frame clones and misses some; the assay was immunoSEQ multiplex PCR. Of approximately 100,000 clones listed, roughly 84% are singletons. Sample: peripheral blood. Source of these receptors: a human donor in a cohort sampled during active COVID-19.

The rearrangement joins TRBV19 to TRBJ2-2; D is perhaps TRBD1 (5 bases). The germline CDR1 and CDR2 sequences are LNHDA and SQIVND (reference sequence). CDR3 length: 15 residues. The V end lost 2 bases, the J end lost 1 base, and 8 bases lay between the germline ends. For the CDR3, the DNA is TGTGCCAGTAGTATAAGCCAGGGGAACACCGGGGAGCTGTTTTTT. Encoded protein: CASSISQGNTGELFF.

This clone was recorded only once. The rearrangement joins TRBV18 to TRBJ2-5; TRBD1 might be the D (5 bases). Deletions cut 4 bases from V and 2 bases from J, with 8 bases between. Germline V lookup: CDR1 KGHSH, CDR2 LQKENI. The CDR3 covers 13 residues. CDR3 sequence reads: CASSRGSQETQYF. CDR3 nucleotides: TGTGCCAGCTCACGGGGCAGTCAAGAGACCCAGTACTTC.